These 22 T cell receptor beta chains were sequenced from one sample in a study of CD8 T cells in ankylosing spondylitis. Study-wide findings and caveats: What appeared characteristic of ankylosing spondylitis blood was a TCR beta motif of seven to nine highly homologous variants.

TCRdb independently ran MiXCR on the 5' RACE reads; one entry per CDR3 protein. The sample has around 770,000 distinct CDR3 sequences, roughly 19% seen once. Their antigens are not known. The sequenced sample was blood, either unsorted or a sorted T cell fraction (not recorded which). The receptor set was obtained from a male donor with ankylosing spondylitis.

This rearrangement joins TRBV19 to TRBJ1-1; D is uncertain. Trimming shortened V by 3 bases and J by 8 bases, and 10 bases separated the two germline ends. Germline values: CDR1 LNHDA, CDR2 SQIVND (reference sequence). This CDR3 is 12 amino acids long. The CDR3 coding sequence is TGTGCCAGTAGTATGTGGCCCCGCGAAGCTTTCTTT. It specifies CASSMWPREAFF. The whole variable domain, remainder taken from reference TRBV19 and TRBJ1-1, is DGGITQSPKYLFRKEGQNVTLSCEQNLNHDAMYWYRQDPGQGLRLIYYSQIVNDFQKGDIAEGYSVSREKKESFPLTVTSAQKNPTAFYLCASSMWPREAFFGQGTRLTVV.

A few counts support this clonotype. The chain is built from TRBV6-1 and TRBJ1-4; D remains unclear. Germline V lookup: CDR1 MNHNS, CDR2 SASEGT. The V end lost 7 bases, the J end lost 0 bases, and 12 bases lay between the germline ends. The length of the CDR3 is 15 residues. This CDR3 reads CASKPNKATNEKLFF. The CDR3 DNA is TGTGCCAGCAAGCCCAACAAAGCAACTAATGAAAAACTGTTTTTT.

There are a few counts of this clonotype. The chain uses TRBV30 and TRBJ2-7, with D possibly TRBD2 on 6 matching bases. Per the germline V gene, CDR1 is GTSNPN and CDR2 is SVGIG (reference sequence). The CDR3 is 11 residues long. Trimming took 5 bases from V and 6 from J, leaving 11 bases between them. CDR3 sequence (DNA): TGTGCCTGGGGGTGGGGAGGCGAGCAGTACTTC. Amino acid sequence: CAWGWGGEQYF.

CDR3 coding DNA: TGTGCCAGCAGCTTTCGGACGACAGGGGCGGATACGCAGTATTTT. Translation gives CASSFRTTGADTQYF. V usage is TRBV7-9 and J usage is TRBJ2-3, with 8 nucleotides matching TRBD1. Germline CDR1 and CDR2: SEHNR and FQNEAQ (reference sequence). V was pared by 3 bases and J by 6 bases, with 8 bases of the junction left unmatched. This CDR3 region has 15 residues.

The sample holds a few counts of this clonotype. The genes are TRBV20-1 and TRBJ2-7; 7 bases align to TRBD1. The CDR3 runs to 13 residues. The V gene's germline CDR1 is DFQATT and CDR2 SNEGSKA (reference sequence). The CDR3 DNA reads TGCCAGCCCAAAGGGACAGTCTCCTACGAGCAGTACTTC. It is translated as CQPKGTVSYEQYF.

This clonotype was detected ten times or more. This chain joins TRBV12-3 or TRBV12-4 and TRBJ1-1; D gene unclear. Trimming shortened V by 9 bases and J by 0 bases, and 8 bases separated the two germline ends. This CDR3 spans 12 amino acids. CDR3 sequence: CARGSMNTEAFF. The CDR3 DNA reads as TGTGCCAGGGGTTCCATGAACACTGAAGCTTTCTTT.

V usage is TRBV19 and J usage is TRBJ1-5; TRBD1 matches 10 bases. Germline trimming cut 5 bases from V and 4 bases from J; bases unmatched to any gene: 2. This CDR3 region has 14 residues. Germline CDR1 LNHDA, CDR2 SQIVND (reference sequence). CDR3 nucleotides: TGTGCCAGTAGTGGGACAGGGGAGAATCAGCCCCAGCATTTT. It codes for CASSGTGENQPQHF.

This clonotype was picked up many times. The genes are TRBV29-1 and TRBJ2-1; the D is unclear. The CDR3 consists of 16 residues. Germline assignment: CDR1 SQVTM and CDR2 ANQGSEA. The V end lost 7 bases, the J end lost 3 bases, and 22 bases lay between the germline ends. DNA for the CDR3: TGCAGCGCCCCGGAAACAGAGAAGGCGATCTACAATGAGCAGTTCTTC. Translation gives CSAPETEKAIYNEQFF.

The chain recombines TRBV20-1 with TRBJ2-5; TRBD2 aligns across 9 bases. The V and J ends lost 4 bases and 8 bases, in that order; junction bases with no gene match: 8. CDR3 length: 13 amino acids. The germline gives CDR1 DFQATT, CDR2 SNEGSKA (reference sequence). CDR3 protein: CSATRISGGTQYF. The CDR3 nucleotides read TGCAGTGCTACCCGTATTAGCGGGGGAACCCAGTACTTC.

The rearrangement uses TRBV4-1 and TRBJ1-5; D uncertain. CDR1 is MGHRA, CDR2 YSYEKL, per germline. This CDR3 has 15 amino acids. V was trimmed by 3 bases and J by 0 bases, leaving 9 bases between them. CDR3 protein: CASSQSTNSNQPQHF. The CDR3 DNA reads as TGCGCCAGCAGCCAGTCGACTAATAGCAATCAGCCCCAGCATTTT.

This clonotype turned up a few times. The V and J genes are TRBV7-2 and TRBJ2-7; TRBD1 is a possible D gene (5 bases). The V gene's germline CDR1 is SGHTA and CDR2 FQGNSA. The CDR3 sequence is 15 residues long. V lost 1 base, J lost 2 bases, and 12 bases lay in between. CDR3 in amino acids: CASSLGRGAAYEQYF. The CDR3, as DNA: TGTGCCAGCAGCTTAGGTCGTGGGGCAGCCTACGAGCAGTACTTC.

J is TRBJ2-7 and V is TRBV5-1; D is tentatively TRBD1 or TRBD2 (5 bases each). Germline V gives CDR1 SGHRS, CDR2 YFSETQ. The CDR3 contains 14 residues. V was clipped by 4 bases and J by 0 bases, with 11 bases between them. CDR3 in DNA: TGCGCCAGCAGCACCTCCGGGACCTCCTACGAGCAGTACTTC. It yields the protein CASSTSGTSYEQYF.

The chain links TRBV12-3 or TRBV12-4 to TRBJ2-2; TRBD1 agrees at 8 bases. Unmatched junction bases numbered 8, after V lost 5 bases and J lost 6 bases. The CDR3 totals 15 residues. CDR3 in DNA: TGTGCCAGCAGTCCCGACAGGGGATATGCCGGGGAGCTGTTTTTT. It is translated as CASSPDRGYAGELFF.

At least ten counts were recorded for this clonotype. This chain joins TRBV7-2 and TRBJ2-3, with a weak D call TRBD2 (6 bases). The CDR3 covers 14 residues. Germline CDR1 SGHTA, CDR2 FQGNSA. Trimming took off 4 bases at V and 5 bases at J, with 13 bases between the two ends. The CDR3 spells CASSWGGARDTQYF. In nucleotides, the CDR3 is TGTGCCAGCAGCTGGGGCGGGGCCAGAGATACGCAGTATTTT. Combining the CDR3 with reference TRBV7-2 and TRBJ2-3 gives the whole variable domain GAGVSQSPSNKVTEKGKDVELRCDPISGHTALYWYRQSLGQGLEFLIYFQGNSAPDKSGLPSDRFSAERTGGSVSTLTIQRTQQEDSAVYLCASSWGGARDTQYFGPGTRLTVL.

This clonotype was seen a few times. CDR3 nucleotide sequence: TGTGCCAGCAGCCCCATTTTCGGGACTATCGGCGGGGAGCTGTTTTTT. It encodes CASSPIFGTIGGELFF. The chain links TRBV9 to TRBJ2-2, with 7 bases fitting TRBD2. In germline, CDR1 is SGDLS, CDR2 YYNGEE. V lost 4 bases to trimming and J lost 7 bases; unmatched junction nucleotides: 13. This CDR3 is built from 16 residues.

The table lists this clonotype with a few counts. CDR3 amino acids: CASSVGGQDGETQYF. CDR3 sequence (DNA): TGTGCCAGCAGCGTAGGGGGCCAGGATGGGGAGACCCAGTACTTC. The chain has TRBV9 and TRBJ2-5; D might be TRBD1 (5 bases). Germline loops: CDR1 SGDLS, CDR2 YYNGEE. V shed 0 bases and J shed 5 bases, with 14 bases lying between them. The CDR3 is made up of 15 amino acids. The complete variable domain, with remaining parts taken from reference TRBV9 and TRBJ2-5, reads DSGVTQTPKHLITATGQRVTLRCSPRSGDLSVYWYQQSLDQGLQFLIQYYNGEERAKGNILERFSAQQFPDLHSELNLSSLELGDSALYFCASSVGGQDGETQYFGPGTRLLVL.

The genes are TRBV5-1 and TRBJ2-5; 14 positions match TRBD2. This CDR3 contains 17 residues. Losses at the gene ends were 0 bases for V and 2 bases for J; bases not matched to a gene: 3. CDR1 and CDR2 from the germline V gene are SGHRS and YFSETQ. The CDR3 here is CASSLGWTSGRQETQYF. DNA for the CDR3: TGCGCCAGCAGCTTGGGGTGGACTAGCGGGAGGCAAGAGACCCAGTACTTC.

The chain links TRBV11-2 to TRBJ1-6; no clear D. Germline assignment: CDR1 SGHAT and CDR2 FQNNGV. The CDR3 consists of 14 residues. The V end was cut by 0 bases, the J end by 11 bases, with 11 bases between. The CDR3 nucleotides read TGTGCCAGCAGCTTAGAACTGGGTCTGACACCCCTCCACTTT. Protein product: CASSLELGLTPLHF.

The chain couples TRBV4-2 to TRBJ2-5; 14 bases line up with TRBD2. Germline CDR1 and CDR2: LGHNA and YNFKEQ. The CDR3 length is 16 residues. V shed 5 bases and J 2 bases; nucleotides not matched to a gene: 4. The CDR3 sequence is CASSIGTSGRQETQYF. In DNA, the CDR3 is TGTGCCAGCAGCATCGGGACTAGCGGGAGACAAGAGACCCAGTACTTC.

This clonotype has only a few counts. The rearrangement links TRBV5-1 to TRBJ2-3; 13 bases agree with TRBD2. The CDR3 is 14 amino acids. From germline, CDR1 is SGHRS and CDR2 YFSETQ. V dropped 7 bases and J dropped 2; count of bases not matched to a gene: 1. The CDR3 DNA follows: TGCGCCAGCGGGACTAGCGGGGTCACAGATACGCAGTATTTT. This gives the protein CASGTSGVTDTQYF.

This clonotype was seen a few times. One end of the junction varies from germline; a read error may be responsible. The gene calls are TRBV14 and TRBJ1-1; D remains unclear. This CDR3 comprises 12 residues. The germline V gene has CDR1 SGHDN and CDR2 FVKESK. This chain's CDR3 is CASSQDWGVKSF. The CDR3 DNA reads as TGTGCCAGCAGCCAAGATTGGGGAGTCAAAAGCTTT.

This clonotype was detected a few times. This chain joins TRBV12-3 or TRBV12-4 and TRBJ2-1; tentative D call: TRBD1 (5 bases). Trimming cost V 6 bases and J 6 bases, with 21 bases left between them. The CDR3 has 16 residues. This chain's CDR3 is CASSQTNILGANEQFF. CDR3 in DNA: TGTGCCAGCAGCCAAACCAACATTCTAGGGGCCAATGAGCAGTTCTTC.